This T cell receptor beta chain was obtained from a study of CD8+ T cells in alopecia areata. From germline, CDR1 is SGHRS and CDR2 YFSETQ. V dropped 4 bases and J dropped 0; count of bases not matched to a gene: 4. The CDR3 totals 15 residues. Extracted from the samples, RNA was reverse transcribed into cDNA to serve as the sequencing template. Profiling relied on immunoSEQ multiplex PCR, and the TCRdb table lists in-frame clones only, not all of them. The table lists some 200,000 clones, more than 55% of them singletons. This sequence originates from a human donor in good health. The chain employs TRBV5-1 and TRBJ1-3; the match to TRBD1 covers 7 bases. Sequencing input: CD8+ T cells sorted from blood. CDR3 nucleotides: TGCGCCAGCAGCGAGGGACAGAGCTCTGGAAACACCATATATTTT. Protein sequence: CASSEGQSSGNTIYF.